The rows below give T cell receptor beta chains drawn from one sample of a study of radiation and T cells in renal cell carcinoma. Sequencing was performed with immunoSEQ multiplex PCR; in TCRdb, only in-frame clones are kept and a portion is missing. This sample has some 100,000 clones, with 82% found just once. The sequenced sample was blood, obtained from a patient whose treatment included radiotherapy and nephrectomy. These receptors were taken from a man in his sixties with renal cell carcinoma. Both conserved end residues are part of each CDR3. A D gene is named only where the DNA matches it firmly. Some rows mark clone size as missing; the rest say once, few, many or name a class of expanded clone.

v_call	clone_size	d_call	j_call	cdr3_nt	cdr3_aa
TRBV5-1	-	TRBD1	TRBJ1-2	TGCGCCAGCAGCTTGGGACAGGGGCAAGGCTCTGGCTACACCTTC	CASSLGQGQGSGYTF
TRBV5-1	-	TRBD1	TRBJ2-2	TGCGCCAGCTCCATAATTGGGACAGGGGGCTACACCGGGGAGCTGTTTTTT	CASSIIGTGGYTGELFF
TRBV29-1	-	-	TRBJ1-1	TGCAGCGTGGAAGAGATGAACACTGAAGCTTTCTTT	CSVEEMNTEAFF
TRBV19	-	TRBD1	TRBJ1-2	TGTGCCTCCGCAGGACAGGGGGCGGGATATGGCTACACCTTC	CASAGQGAGYGYTF
TRBV27	-	TRBD2	TRBJ2-7	TGTGCCAGCAGTCCCCCCCCACGTAGCGGGAGTGGCTACGAGCAGTACTTC	CASSPPPRSGSGYEQYF
TRBV7-2	-	TRBD2	TRBJ2-7	TGTGCCAGCAGCTTAGCGCTACCAGCGGGAGGGGACGAGCAGTACTTC	CASSLALPAGGDEQYF
TRBV5-6	once	-	TRBJ1-3	TGTGCCAGCAGCTTGCAGGGGCCTGGAAACACCATATATTTT	CASSLQGPGNTIYF
TRBV2	-	TRBD2	TRBJ2-3	TGTGCCAGCACCCTTCGGACTAGCGGCCAGACGCAGTATTTT	CASTLRTSGQTQYF
TRBV28	-	TRBD2	TRBJ2-7	TGTGCCAGCATCCTTTCGGGCGGGAGTATGGGAAGGGGCGAGCAGTACTTC	CASILSGGSMGRGEQYF
TRBV7-2	-	-	TRBJ2-7	TGTGCCAGCAGCGTAGCGGTAAACTCCTACGAGCAGTACTTC	CASSVAVNSYEQYF
TRBV6-1	once	-	TRBJ1-1	TGTGCCAGCAGTGAAGGACAGAACACTGAAGCTTTCTTT	CASSEGQNTEAFF
TRBV27	-	TRBD1	TRBJ1-5	TGTGCCAGCAGTCCTTTCCCCGGGACAGGGAATCAGCCCCAGCATTTT	CASSPFPGTGNQPQHF
TRBV6-6	-	-	TRBJ2-1	TGTGCCAGCAACTCGGGTGAGCAGTTCTTC	CASNSGEQFF
TRBV7-2	-	TRBD1	TRBJ2-3	TGTGCCAGCAGCTTACGGGACAGAACGCAGTATTTT	CASSLRDRTQYF
TRBV6-5	-	-	TRBJ2-1	TGTGCCAGCAGTTACTCTTCAGGCAATGAGCAGTTCTTC	CASSYSSGNEQFF
TRBV4-2	-	-	TRBJ2-1	TGTGCCAGCAGCCAAGGGGCAAGGGATTATAGTTTGAGCAATGAGCAGTTCTTC	CASSQGARDYSLSNEQFF
TRBV5-6	-	TRBD2	TRBJ2-3	TGTGCCAGCAGCCACGGGACTAGTATTTACACAGATACGCAGTATTTT	CASSHGTSIYTDTQYF
TRBV25-1	-	-	TRBJ2-5	TGTGCCAGCAACCCGGAGGGAAACAAGGAGACCCAGTACTTC	CASNPEGNKETQYF
TRBV28	-	TRBD2	TRBJ2-7	TGTGCCAGCAGTACTCCAGGGAGGGCGATCACGTACTTC	CASSTPGRAITYF
TRBV19	-	-	TRBJ2-7	TGTGCCAGTAGTTCTCAAGGGACCTACGAGCAGTACTTC	CASSSQGTYEQYF
TRBV28	-	-	TRBJ1-1	TGTGCCAGCAGGGACATCATGAACACTGAAGCTTTCTTT	CASRDIMNTEAFF
TRBV7-2	-	TRBD1	TRBJ1-4	TGTGCCAGCAGCCTTCAGACAGGGCCTAATGAAAAACTGTTTTTT	CASSLQTGPNEKLFF
TRBV4-2	-	-	TRBJ2-3	TGTGCCAGCAGCACCCGACAGACTTCTAGCACAGATACGCAGTTTTTT	CASSTRQTSSTDTQFF
TRBV6-6	-	TRBD2	TRBJ2-3	TGTGCCAGCACCTTAGCGGGAGGGAGGGCAGATACGCAGTATTTT	CASTLAGGRADTQYF
TRBV2	few	TRBD2	TRBJ2-2	TGTGCCAGCAGACCGAGGAGCGGGAGGGACGGGGAGCTGTTTTTT	CASRPRSGRDGELFF
TRBV5-1	-	TRBD2	TRBJ2-1	TGCGCCAGCAGCCTAGCGGGCCACAATGAGCAGTTCTTC	CASSLAGHNEQFF
TRBV4-1	once	-	TRBJ1-2	TGCGCCAGCAGCCAAGTGGTAGGACGCGGCTACACCTTC	CASSQVVGRGYTF
TRBV27	-	-	TRBJ2-7	TGTGCCAGCAGCCGGTTGGTATTTAGCGAGCAGTACTTC	CASSRLVFSEQYF
TRBV10-2	-	-	TRBJ1-2	TGCGCCAGCGGGGGAAACTTCGGCTATGGCTACACCTTC	CASGGNFGYGYTF
TRBV5-1	-	-	TRBJ2-2	TGCGCCAGCAGCTTGTCCACCCAGGGTTCTGGAACCGGGGAGCTGTTTTTT	CASSLSTQGSGTGELFF
TRBV28	-	-	TRBJ2-5	TGTGCCAGCAGTTTAGCAGGGGCAAACCAAGAGACCCAGTACTTC	CASSLAGANQETQYF
TRBV25-1	-	-	TRBJ2-5	TGTGCCAGCAGTGCCAACCCGGACAGCCAAGAGACCCAGTACTTC	CASSANPDSQETQYF
TRBV18	-	-	TRBJ2-1	TGTGCCAGCTCACGGGACGGGAGCTCAGACAATGAGCAGTTCTTC	CASSRDGSSDNEQFF
TRBV14	once	-	TRBJ2-1	TGTGCCAGCAGCCAAGCCCTGGGCAATGAGCAGTTCTTC	CASSQALGNEQFF
TRBV19	-	-	TRBJ2-7	TGTGCCAGTAGTATGGGCGGAAAAGAGCAGTACTTC	CASSMGGKEQYF
TRBV7-8	many	-	TRBJ2-7	TGTGCCAGCACCCCCGGAGTACAGCCCTCCTACGAGCAGTACTTC	CASTPGVQPSYEQYF
TRBV4-2	-	TRBD2	TRBJ2-7	TGTGCCAGCAGCCCGACTAGCAGCACCTACGAGCAGTACTTC	CASSPTSSTYEQYF
TRBV7-2	-	-	TRBJ2-4	TGTGCCAGCAGCTTAGCTCGTTTGGGCGACAAAAACATTCAGTACTTC	CASSLARLGDKNIQYF
TRBV6-1	-	TRBD1	TRBJ2-7	TGTGCCAGCAGTGAACGGAACCCCTGGGACAGAACCTACGAGCAGTACTTC	CASSERNPWDRTYEQYF
TRBV6-1	-	-	TRBJ1-1	TGTGCCAGCAGCAACGGCGGAGGTGTGAACACTGAAGCTTTCTTT	CASSNGGGVNTEAFF
TRBV7-9	-	TRBD2	TRBJ2-5	TGTGCCAGCAGTTTCCTAGCGGGAGGGCCCTCCAGGGAGACCCAGTACTTC	CASSFLAGGPSRETQYF
TRBV5-1	-	TRBD1	TRBJ1-3	TGCGCCAGCAGCTTGAGAGGGGGCACTGGAAACACCATATATTTT	CASSLRGGTGNTIYF
TRBV4-3	-	-	TRBJ2-7	TGCGCCAGCAGCCAAGAAGAACAGGGTAGCGAGCAGTACTTC	CASSQEEQGSEQYF
TRBV4-3	-	TRBD2	TRBJ2-2	TGCGCCAGCAGCCAGGGACTAGGTATCGGGGAGCTGTTTTTT	CASSQGLGIGELFF
TRBV5-1	-	-	TRBJ2-2	TGCGCCAGCAGCCAGGTGACAGCGATTACCGGGGAGCTGTTTTTT	CASSQVTAITGELFF
TRBV6-1	-	-	TRBJ1-5	TGTGCCAGCAGTGAATTGGCAGGTGGGGGTCAGCCCCAGCATTTT	CASSELAGGGQPQHF
TRBV11-1	-	-	TRBJ2-5	TGTGCCAGCAGCCCCAGAACGCGAGGGGAAGAGACCCAGTACTTC	CASSPRTRGEETQYF
TRBV27	-	TRBD1	TRBJ2-7	TGTGCCAGCAGGAGGTCGGGGACAGGGGGCGAAGTAGACGAGCAGTACTTC	CASRRSGTGGEVDEQYF
TRBV2	once	-	TRBJ2-7	TGTGCCAGCAGTGATTCGGGGGCCCGCCCTGTAAACGAGCAGTACTTC	CASSDSGARPVNEQYF
TRBV12-5	-	TRBD2	TRBJ2-7	TGTGCTAGTGGTTTGCCCCAGGGACTAGCGGGAGCGTCCTACGAGCAGTACTTC	CASGLPQGLAGASYEQYF